The rows below give T cell receptor beta chains drawn from one sample of a study of cytomegalovirus exposure and HLA in healthy donors. Libraries were prepared by immunoSEQ multiplex PCR; TCRdb keeps only in-frame clonotypes and omits some of them. Of more than 95,000 clones in the sample, 74% were seen once. Material: PBMCs. The origin of the receptors is a woman aged 45-65 years in good health and CMV-seropositive. Each CDR3 is given with its conserved first and last residue.

>TRBV9
CASSVLGQLSGNTIYF
>TRBV2
CASSEDPPWPGATDTQYF
>TRBV5-4
CASSLGRGRGNEQFF
>TRBV28
CASNPGQAYEQYF
>TRBV29-1
CSVEERLGQVPSGANVLTF
>TRBV25-1
CASSEIVQSSYNEQFF
>TRBV7-2
CASTTTGTDNSPLHF
>TRBV11-2
CASSLDRQGYEQYF
>TRBV19
CASTLAGDYNEQFF
>TRBV28
CASSWTGGTEAFF
>TRBV5-1
CASSLSGTSGYEQYF
>TRBV7-2
CASSFTGLNNSPLHF
>TRBV6-5
CASSREQGARAFF
>TRBV18
CASSPVEAVSGNTIYF
>TRBV7-8
CASSLEGGEQYF
>TRBV5-4
CASSPGQSHEQYF
>TRBV2
CASRDNTDTQYF
>TRBV6-4
CASSLGGGQGETQYF
>TRBV28
CASSPLSDYNSPLHF
>TRBV5-4
CASSPRTGETGELFF
>TRBV11-2
CASSLRTGTNYGYTF
>TRBV19
CASSIARTDNYGYTF